These 10 T cell receptor beta chains came from one sample sequenced in a study of identical twins. TCRdb itself ran the 5' RACE reads through MiXCR, one entry per CDR3 protein. This table holds 690,000 or so distinct CDR3 sequences, over 5% found once. The specimen was naive T cells sorted from blood. These receptors were taken from a man aged 18 to 30 in good health.

This clonotype showed up many times. This sequence joins TRBV24-1 and TRBJ2-3; tentative D call: TRBD2 (6 bases). Germline lookup yields CDR1 KGHDR and CDR2 SFDVKD. The CDR3 loop spans 16 amino acids. The germline V and J ends were trimmed by 4 bases and 1 base, with 14 bases remaining between them. The CDR3 reads CATSDDSGRGTDTQYF. DNA of the CDR3: TGTGCCACCAGTGACGACTCCGGGAGAGGCACAGATACGCAGTATTTT.

This clonotype was seen many times. J is TRBJ2-1 and V is TRBV6-5, with a possible D match to TRBD2 (5 bases). Per germline, CDR1 MNHEY and CDR2 SVGAGI. V was trimmed by 0 bases and J by 6 bases, leaving 9 bases between them. The CDR3 extends over 14 amino acids. This CDR3 is CASSYSTLANEQFF. The CDR3 region has the DNA TGTGCCAGCAGTTACTCGACCCTAGCCAATGAGCAGTTCTTC.

This clonotype came up a few times. The chain links TRBV12-3 or TRBV12-4 to TRBJ1-2; the D gene is possibly TRBD1 (6 bases). This CDR3 is built from 14 residues. The V gene lost 6 bases and the J gene lost 2 bases, with 13 bases spanning the gap. The CDR3 sequence: CASSRTGPNYGYTF. The CDR3 DNA reads as TGTGCCAGCAGCCGTACAGGGCCCAACTATGGCTACACCTTC.

This clonotype was observed at least ten times. The chain carries TRBV7-2 and TRBJ2-5, with D perhaps matching TRBD1 or TRBD2 (5 bases each). CDR1 is SGHTA and CDR2 is FQGNSA in the germline V gene. The CDR3 is 16 residues long. V was shortened by 3 bases and J by 1 base, with 15 bases between the two germline ends. For the CDR3, the DNA is TGTGCCAGCAGCTTCCCGGGGCCGGGACCCCAAGAGACCCAGTACTTC. Translation: CASSFPGPGPQETQYF.

This clonotype was seen repeatedly, ten times or more. The rearrangement uses TRBV18 and TRBJ2-1; perhaps TRBD2 as D (6 bases). The CDR3 runs to 16 residues. The germline gives CDR1 KGHSH, CDR2 LQKENI. Trimming took 6 bases from V and 0 from J, leaving 15 bases between them. In DNA, the CDR3 is TGTGCCAGCTCCCCGAGACTAGAGCTCTCCTACAATGAGCAGTTCTTC. Translated, it gives CASSPRLELSYNEQFF.

The chain links TRBV27 to TRBJ2-3; TRBD2 agrees at 10 bases. The CDR3 totals 17 residues. J gave up 2 bases and V 1 base, and 6 bases lay outside the gene matches. Germline CDR1 MNHEY, CDR2 SMNVEV (reference sequence). CDR3 protein: CASSLLLAGGNTDTQYF. The CDR3 bases are TGTGCCAGCAGTTTATTGTTAGCGGGAGGAAACACAGATACGCAGTATTTT.

This clonotype was detected ten times or more. CDR3 sequence reads: CASNPDRGSEKLFF. The CDR3 DNA reads as TGTGCCAGCAATCCGGACAGGGGAAGTGAAAAACTGTTTTTT. V and J are TRBV25-1 and TRBJ1-4; 9 bases agree with TRBD1. The germline gives CDR1 MGHDK, CDR2 SYGVNS. CDR3 size: 14 residues. After removal of 7 bases from V and 7 bases from J, the junction contained 7 bases not matched to a gene.

This clonotype has at least ten counts. The chain couples TRBV9 to TRBJ2-2, with 10 bases identical to TRBD2. From germline, CDR1 is SGDLS and CDR2 YYNGEE. Losses at the gene ends were 3 bases for V and 8 bases for J; bases not matched to a gene: 10. This CDR3 has 16 amino acids. The DNA for the CDR3 is TGTGCCAGCAGCGGCGTAGCGGGAGGTGCCCCAGGGGAGCTGTTTTTT. As protein: CASSGVAGGAPGELFF.

The chain is built from TRBV13 and TRBJ2-2; 10 bases agree with TRBD1. Germline V gene lookup returns CDR1 PRHDT and CDR2 FYEKMQ (reference sequence). This CDR3 spans 19 amino acids. Trimming removed 0 bases from V and 2 bases from J; junction bases left unmatched: 9. CDR3 sequence: CASSLGLWTGGINTGELFF. In nucleotides, the CDR3 is TGTGCCAGCAGCTTAGGCCTATGGACAGGGGGTATTAACACCGGGGAGCTGTTTTTT.

This clonotype was detected a few times. This sequence joins TRBV25-1 and TRBJ2-6; 7 bases are a match to TRBD2. V shed 4 bases, J shed 3 bases, and the junction held 6 bases outside the gene matches. Per germline, CDR1 MGHDK and CDR2 SYGVNS. This CDR3 is 16 amino acids long. CDR3 nucleotides: TGTGCCAGCAGTGTGGCGGGAGCAGGTGGGGCCAACGTCCTGACTTTC. Its protein is CASSVAGAGGANVLTF.